The T cell receptor beta chain described here comes from a study of CD8 T cells in Susac syndrome. Background on the study: Each patient with Susac syndrome, at the time of blood draw, was therapy-naive, on corticosteroids, or on intravenous immunoglobulin alone.

Random hexamers served to reverse transcribe about 0.5 to 1 ug RNA. immunoSEQ multiplex PCR amplified TCR beta CDR3 across 54 Vbeta, 13 Jbeta. TCRdb processed the immunoSEQ multiplex PCR reads anew with MiXCR; each CDR3 protein has one entry. The data show some 200,000 distinct CDR3 sequences, 90% to 97% seen once. The CDR3 sequence is 13 residues long. The trim removed 1 base at V and 3 bases at J, leaving 3 bases unmatched. Per the germline V gene, CDR1 is DFQATT and CDR2 is SNEGSKA (reference sequence). Each Susac syndrome patient had definite or probable disease by recently defined criteria. Negative isolation yielded the CD8+ and CD4+ T cells, while FACS enriched the TEMRA cells.

V is TRBV20-1 and J is TRBJ2-7; 7 nucleotides line up with TRBD1. The specimen was CD4+ T cells from PBMCs. The clonotype originates from a human donor with Susac syndrome. The CDR3 is CSARARQGYEQYF. The DNA of the CDR3 is TGCAGTGCTAGAGCTCGACAGGGCTACGAGCAGTACTTC.